This T cell receptor (beta chain) stems from a study of T cell responses to AZD1222 COVID-19 vaccine. The method was immunoSEQ multiplex PCR; TCRdb's version includes in-frame clones alone and lacks a portion of them. The profile covers roughly 100,000 clones, with roughly 82% appearing a single time and 4% to 6% taken by the ten largest. Trimming removed 0 bases at V and 1 base at J, with 5 bases between. Germline CDR1 is SEHNR and CDR2 is FQNEAQ (reference sequence). This CDR3 contains 14 residues. The chain is built from TRBV7-9 and TRBJ2-3; possibly TRBD1 or TRBD2 for D (5 bases each). The starting material was peripheral blood, obtained on day 0 of AZD1222 vaccination. The sequence was obtained from an adult in good health. CDR3 sequence reads: CASSLAGGTDTQYF. CDR3 in DNA: TGTGCCAGCAGCTTAGCGGGGGGCACAGATACGCAGTATTTT.